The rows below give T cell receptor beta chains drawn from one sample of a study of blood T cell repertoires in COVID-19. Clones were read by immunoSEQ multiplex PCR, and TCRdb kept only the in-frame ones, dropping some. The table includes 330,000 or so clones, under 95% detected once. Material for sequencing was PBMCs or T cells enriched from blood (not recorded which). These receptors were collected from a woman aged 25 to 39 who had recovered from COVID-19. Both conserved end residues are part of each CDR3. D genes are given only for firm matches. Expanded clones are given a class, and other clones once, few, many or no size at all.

TGCGCCAGCAGTACCAAGACTAGCGGGTTTTCCACAGATACGCAGTATTTT | CASSTKTSGFSTDTQYF | TRBD2 | NA | TRBJ2-3 | TRBV10-1
TGTGCCAGCAGTGAATCGCTAGCGGGACCCTACGAGCAGTACTTC | CASSESLAGPYEQYF | TRBD2 | NA | TRBJ2-7 | TRBV6-1
TGTGCCACCCGACAGGGGAATCAGCCCCAGCATTTT | CATRQGNQPQHF | TRBD1 | NA | TRBJ1-5 | TRBV15
TGTGCCAGCGCACCGGTGGGGACAGTACACACTGAAGCTTTCTTT | CASAPVGTVHTEAFF | TRBD1 | NA | TRBJ1-1 | TRBV28
TGTGCCAGCAGCTTAGCGCGTTCCGATACGCAGTATTTT | CASSLARSDTQYF | NA | NA | TRBJ2-3 | TRBV7-2
TGTGCCAGCAACAAGCGGGGGTCCTACGAGCAGTACTTC | CASNKRGSYEQYF | TRBD2 | NA | TRBJ2-7 | TRBV28
TGTGCCAGTAGTTCCGGGACAGGTTCTAGCACAGATACGCAGTATTTT | CASSSGTGSSTDTQYF | TRBD1 | NA | TRBJ2-3 | TRBV19
TGTGCCAGCAGTTTCCGCCGGGAAAAATCCTACGAGCAGTACTTC | CASSFRREKSYEQYF | NA | NA | TRBJ2-7 | TRBV27
TGTGCCAGCAGCGTGACTAGCGGGGACTACAATGAGCAGTTCTTC | CASSVTSGDYNEQFF | TRBD2 | once | TRBJ2-1 | TRBV7-3
TGTGCCAGCAGCTTAACCGGGACAGGGCGTCGTGCGACCCAGTACTTC | CASSLTGTGRRATQYF | TRBD1 | NA | TRBJ2-5 | TRBV5-8
TGTGCCAGCCACTCCCGGAGCTCCTACAATGAGCAGTTCTTC | CASHSRSSYNEQFF | NA | NA | TRBJ2-1 | TRBV5-4
TGTGCCAGCAGCTTAGATATCCAAGAGACCCAGTACTTC | CASSLDIQETQYF | NA | NA | TRBJ2-5 | TRBV7-9
TGCAGTGCCATCTCCGGGACCCAGCATTTT | CSAISGTQHF | NA | NA | TRBJ1-5 | TRBV20-1
TGTGCCAGCAGGTCCGGGACAGGCAATGGCTACACCTTC | CASRSGTGNGYTF | TRBD1 | NA | TRBJ1-2 | TRBV28
TGTGCCAGCAGCTTTTCGGGGTCAAACCGACCCGCAGATACGCAGTATTTT | CASSFSGSNRPADTQYF | NA | NA | TRBJ2-3 | TRBV11-2
TGTGCCATCAGTGAGAACTTGCGGGAGAGGGGAAACAATGAGCAGTTCTTC | CAISENLRERGNNEQFF | TRBD2 | NA | TRBJ2-1 | TRBV10-3
TGCAGCGTTGCGGCCAGCGGGGGTATAGGGAATGAGCAGTTCTTC | CSVAASGGIGNEQFF | TRBD2 | NA | TRBJ2-1 | TRBV29-1
TGTGCCAGCAGTTTATCTCCCGGGACTCGCAACGAGCAGTACTTC | CASSLSPGTRNEQYF | NA | NA | TRBJ2-7 | TRBV27
TGTGCCAGCAGCGCGATCGGGACAGGGGGCGACGAGCAGTACTTC | CASSAIGTGGDEQYF | TRBD1 | NA | TRBJ2-7 | TRBV9
TGTGCCAGCAGTTTATGGGGACTGGGGGACAGAGACTCCTACGAGCAGTACTTC | CASSLWGLGDRDSYEQYF | NA | NA | TRBJ2-7 | TRBV27
TGCAGTGCTAGTTTAGGAAATAGGGCTAGCGGGGGGTGGGAGCAGTACTTC | CSASLGNRASGGWEQYF | TRBD2 | NA | TRBJ2-7 | TRBV20-1
TGCAGCGTTGCGGCAGGGGAGGGTCAGCCCCAGCATTTT | CSVAAGEGQPQHF | NA | NA | TRBJ1-5 | TRBV29-1
TGTGCCAGCAGTGAGCGACTAGCGGGGGGATGGGATACGCAGTATTTT | CASSERLAGGWDTQYF | TRBD2 | NA | TRBJ2-3 | TRBV6-1
TGTGCCAGCAGCCCCCGATTTAGCGGGAGACCTAACACAGATACGCAGTATTTT | CASSPRFSGRPNTDTQYF | TRBD2 | NA | TRBJ2-3 | TRBV7-9
TGTGCCAGCAGTCCCTGGGACAGGGGTTTTGATCAGCCCCAGCATTTT | CASSPWDRGFDQPQHF | TRBD1 | NA | TRBJ1-5 | TRBV6-6
TGTGCCAGCAGTTACGAGATCTATAGCAATCAGCCCCAGCATTTT | CASSYEIYSNQPQHF | NA | NA | TRBJ1-5 | TRBV6-2/TRBV6-3
TGTGCCAGCAGTTGGGACAGGGGCCGCGATATGCCCCAGCATTTT | CASSWDRGRDMPQHF | TRBD1 | NA | TRBJ1-5 | TRBV6-2/TRBV6-3
TGTGCCAGCAGCTCCGGACGACTAGCGGGGCAAGAGACCCAGTACTTC | CASSSGRLAGQETQYF | TRBD2 | NA | TRBJ2-5 | TRBV7-2
TGTGCCAGCTCTCGGACAGGCTACCAAGAGACCCAGTACTTC | CASSRTGYQETQYF | TRBD1 | NA | TRBJ2-5 | TRBV18
TGCAGTGTGGGACTCATTGAGGGGCTGTTTTTT | CSVGLIEGLFF | NA | NA | TRBJ1-4 | TRBV20-1
TGTGCCAGCAGCTTAATAGCGGGAGTGGGATCAGATACGCAGTATTTT | CASSLIAGVGSDTQYF | TRBD2 | NA | TRBJ2-3 | TRBV7-3
TGCGCCAGCAGCTTACAGGGATACAATGAGCAGTTCTTC | CASSLQGYNEQFF | NA | NA | TRBJ2-1 | TRBV5-1
TGTGCCAGCAGCGGATGGAGGGGAGGGAACACTGAAGCTTTCTTT | CASSGWRGGNTEAFF | NA | NA | TRBJ1-1 | TRBV7-2
TGTGCCAGCAGTTACTTCCCCGGACAGGCTTCACCCCTCCACTTT | CASSYFPGQASPLHF | TRBD1 | NA | TRBJ1-6 | TRBV6-2/TRBV6-3